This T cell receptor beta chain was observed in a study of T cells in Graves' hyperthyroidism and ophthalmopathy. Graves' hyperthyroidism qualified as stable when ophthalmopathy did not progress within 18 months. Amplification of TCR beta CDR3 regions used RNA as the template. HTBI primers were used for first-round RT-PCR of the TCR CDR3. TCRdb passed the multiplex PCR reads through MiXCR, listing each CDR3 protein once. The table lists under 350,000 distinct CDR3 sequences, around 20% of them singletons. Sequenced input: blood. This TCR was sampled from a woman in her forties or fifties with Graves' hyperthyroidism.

The CDR3 loop is CASSIWGKANYGYTF. The CDR3 DNA follows: TGTGCCAGCAGCATCTGGGGGAAGGCTAACTATGGCTACACCTTC. The chain recombines TRBV7-8 with TRBJ1-2, with TRBD1 as a possible D gene (5 bases). Germline V gene sequence: CDR1 SGHVS, CDR2 FQNEAQ. V was pared by 5 bases and J by 0 bases, with 13 bases between. The CDR3 is made up of 15 amino acids.